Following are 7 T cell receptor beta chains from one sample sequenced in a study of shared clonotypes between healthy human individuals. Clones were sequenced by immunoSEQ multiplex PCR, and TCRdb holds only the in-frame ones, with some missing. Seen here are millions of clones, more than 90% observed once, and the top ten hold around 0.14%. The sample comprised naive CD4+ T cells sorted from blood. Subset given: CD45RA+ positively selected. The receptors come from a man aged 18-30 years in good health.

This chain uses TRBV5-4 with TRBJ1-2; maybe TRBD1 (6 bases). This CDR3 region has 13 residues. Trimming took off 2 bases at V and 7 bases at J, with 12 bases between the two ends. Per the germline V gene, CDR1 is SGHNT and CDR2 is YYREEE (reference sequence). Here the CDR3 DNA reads TGTGCCAGCAGCTTAGGGGGGGGCAGTGGCTACACCTTC. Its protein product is CASSLGGGSGYTF.

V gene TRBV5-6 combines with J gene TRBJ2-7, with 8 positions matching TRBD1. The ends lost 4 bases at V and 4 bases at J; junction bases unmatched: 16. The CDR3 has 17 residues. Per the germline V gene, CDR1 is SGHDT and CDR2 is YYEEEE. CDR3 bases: TGTGCCAGCAGCCGTAATTATTCGGACAGGGTACCTTACGAGCAGTACTTC. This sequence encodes CASSRNYSDRVPYEQYF.

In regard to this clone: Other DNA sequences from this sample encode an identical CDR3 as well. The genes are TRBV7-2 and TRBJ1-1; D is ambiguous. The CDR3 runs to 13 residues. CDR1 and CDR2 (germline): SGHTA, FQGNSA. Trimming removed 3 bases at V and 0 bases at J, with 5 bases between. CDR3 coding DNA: TGTGCCAGCAGCTTCGGCCTGAACACTGAAGCTTTCTTT. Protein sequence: CASSFGLNTEAFF.

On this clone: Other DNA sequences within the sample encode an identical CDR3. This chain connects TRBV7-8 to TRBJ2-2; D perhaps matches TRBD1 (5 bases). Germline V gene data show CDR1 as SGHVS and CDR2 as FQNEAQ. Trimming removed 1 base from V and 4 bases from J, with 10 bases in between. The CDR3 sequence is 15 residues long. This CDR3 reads CASSLGGRGTGELFF. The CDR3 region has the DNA TGTGCCAGCAGCTTAGGAGGAAGGGGCACCGGGGAGCTGTTTTTT.

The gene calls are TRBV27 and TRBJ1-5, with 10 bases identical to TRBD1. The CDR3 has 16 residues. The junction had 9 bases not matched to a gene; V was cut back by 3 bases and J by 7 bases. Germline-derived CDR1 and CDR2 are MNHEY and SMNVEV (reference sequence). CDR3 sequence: CASSLSWTGGSQPQHF. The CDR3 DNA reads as TGTGCCAGCAGTTTGTCTTGGACAGGGGGTTCGCAGCCCCAGCATTTT.

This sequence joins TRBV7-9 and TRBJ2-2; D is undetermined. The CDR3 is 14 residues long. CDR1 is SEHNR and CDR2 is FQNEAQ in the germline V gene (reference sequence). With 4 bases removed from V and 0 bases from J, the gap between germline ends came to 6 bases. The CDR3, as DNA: TGTGCCAGCAGCTCAAGACCGAACACCGGGGAGCTGTTTTTT. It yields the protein CASSSRPNTGELFF.

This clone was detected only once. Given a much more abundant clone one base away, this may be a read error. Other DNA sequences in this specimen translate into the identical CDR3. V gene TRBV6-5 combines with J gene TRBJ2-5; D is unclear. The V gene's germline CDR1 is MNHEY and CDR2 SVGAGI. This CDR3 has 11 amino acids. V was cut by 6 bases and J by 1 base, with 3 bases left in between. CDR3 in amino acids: CASRSQETQYF. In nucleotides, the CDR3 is TGTGCCAGCAGGTCCCAAGAGACCCAGTACTTC.